This is a list of T cell receptor beta chains from one sample in a study of neurological immune-mediated disorders. TCRdb itself ran the 5' RACE reads through MiXCR, one entry per CDR3 protein. The repertoire holds about 48,000 distinct CDR3 sequences, with roughly 13% as singletons. Sequences were obtained from PBMCs. The receptor set was obtained from a male donor with HTLV-1-associated myelopathy (HAM/TSP). The CDR3 runs from the conserved cysteine through the conserved F or W. A D gene is named only where the DNA matches it firmly. Each size is once, few, many, or a class for an expanded clone.

cdr3_nt,cdr3_aa,v_call,j_call,d_call,clone_size
TGCAGTGCTAGAGATCTGACTAGCGGGGGGGAGTCGGTGCAGTACTTC,CSARDLTSGGESVQYF,TRBV20-1,TRBJ2-7,TRBD2,many
TGTGCCAGCAGACTTACTAGCTCTCGAGAGACCCAGTACTTC,CASRLTSSRETQYF,TRBV5-6,TRBJ2-5,-,many
TGCGCCAGCAGGCACAGGGAGGGTGGGACTGAAGCTTTCTTT,CASRHREGGTEAFF,TRBV5-1,TRBJ1-1,-,many
TGTGCCAGCACCCCCCTCGCGGGGGGAAGGGAGACCCAGTACTTC,CASTPLAGGRETQYF,TRBV7-9,TRBJ2-5,TRBD2,many
TGTGCCAGCAGTGGAGGGTACGGCTACACCTTC,CASSGGYGYTF,TRBV6-1,TRBJ1-2,-,many
TGTGCCAGCAGTTCTAGGACAGGGGTGGATGAGCAGTTCTTC,CASSSRTGVDEQFF,TRBV27,TRBJ2-1,TRBD1,few
TGTGCCAGCAGTTTAGCGTCCGGGACTGAAGCTTTCTTT,CASSLASGTEAFF,TRBV12-3/TRBV12-4,TRBJ1-1,-,many
TGTGCCAGCAGGGGAGACAGACAAGAGACCCAGTACTTC,CASRGDRQETQYF,TRBV2,TRBJ2-5,-,many
TGTGCCAGCATCGAGACACTAGGGTACGGTGGCTACACCTTC,CASIETLGYGGYTF,TRBV6-5,TRBJ1-2,-,many
TGCAGTGCTGGCGGTGCGGGGAGAGGGAGCACAGATACGCAGTATTTT,CSAGGAGRGSTDTQYF,TRBV20-1,TRBJ2-3,-,many